Following are 13 T cell receptor beta chains from one sample sequenced in a study of T cell responses to AZD1222 COVID-19 vaccine. TCRdb keeps only in-frame clones here, not all; method: immunoSEQ multiplex PCR. Of about 150,000 clones in the sample, 80% to 95% are singletons; the top ten hold approximately 1.4%. The specimen comprised peripheral blood, sampled on day 0 of AZD1222 vaccination. The receptors come from an adult in good health.

The chain joins TRBV7-8 to TRBJ1-1; a weak D match, TRBD1 (5 bases). Germline V gene sequence: CDR1 SGHVS, CDR2 FQNEAQ. Trimming removed 5 bases from V and 0 bases from J, with 19 bases in between. This CDR3 has 17 residues. The CDR3 protein is CASSPERGGMLNTEAFF. As DNA, the CDR3 is TGTGCCAGCAGCCCCGAGAGGGGCGGAATGTTGAACACTGAAGCTTTCTTT.

The chain carries TRBV5-1 and TRBJ1-5; D remains unclear. The V end lost 4 bases, the J end lost 3 bases, and 8 bases lay between the germline ends. Germline-derived CDR1 and CDR2 are SGHRS and YFSETQ. This CDR3 is built from 13 residues. The CDR3 region is CASSPRPNQPQHF. The CDR3 region has the DNA TGCGCCAGCAGCCCCCGACCCAATCAGCCCCAGCATTTT.

The chain employs TRBV24-1 and TRBJ2-5, with unresolved D. Trimming took off 2 bases at V and 1 base at J, with 7 bases between the two ends. Germline assignment: CDR1 KGHDR and CDR2 SFDVKD. The CDR3 runs 14 residues. As DNA, the CDR3 is TGTGCCACCAGTGATTCGCTCCTCCAAGAGACCCAGTACTTC. Its translation: CATSDSLLQETQYF.

V and J are TRBV4-2 and TRBJ2-2, with unresolved D. V shed 4 bases and J shed 6 bases, with 6 bases lying between them. There are 12 residues in the CDR3. Germline CDR1 LGHNA, CDR2 YNFKEQ. This CDR3 reads CASSPSAGELFF. CDR3 DNA: TGTGCCAGCAGCCCGTCCGCCGGGGAGCTGTTTTTT.

The V call is TRBV25-1, the J call TRBJ1-1; 9 positions match TRBD1. Per germline, CDR1 MGHDK and CDR2 SYGVNS. This CDR3 comprises 18 residues. V lost 4 bases to trimming and J lost 0 bases; unmatched junction nucleotides: 12. The CDR3: CASSALPGQGNLNTEAFF. Written as DNA, the CDR3 is TGTGCCAGCAGTGCCCTACCGGGACAGGGTAACCTGAACACTGAAGCTTTCTTT.

The gene calls are TRBV7-2 and TRBJ1-3, with D uncertain. V lost 1 base and J 0 bases, leaving 13 bases between the germline ends. Per the germline V gene, CDR1 is SGHTA and CDR2 is FQGNSA. The CDR3 is 17 amino acids. This chain's CDR3 is CASSLGGAADSGNTIYF. CDR3 nucleotide sequence: TGTGCCAGCAGCTTAGGAGGTGCGGCAGACTCTGGAAACACCATATATTTT.

This sequence joins TRBV7-6 and TRBJ1-1; 10 nucleotides align to TRBD1. The CDR3 contains 16 residues. Looked up from germline, CDR1 is SGHVS and CDR2 is FNYEAQ. V gave up 3 bases and J gave up 4 bases; unmatched junction bases: 8. CDR3: CASSFAGTGEITEAFF. CDR3 in DNA: TGTGCCAGCAGCTTCGCCGGGACAGGGGAAATCACTGAAGCTTTCTTT.

This chain uses TRBV7-9 with TRBJ1-1, with 10 positions matching TRBD1. V dropped 6 bases and J dropped 4; count of bases not matched to a gene: 14. Germline CDR1 reads SEHNR; CDR2 reads FQNEAQ (reference sequence). This CDR3 has 17 residues. This CDR3 reads CASSPGTGALLVTEAFF. The CDR3 nucleotides read TGTGCCAGCAGTCCAGGGACAGGGGCCCTCTTGGTCACTGAAGCTTTCTTT.

The chain has TRBV4-1 and TRBJ1-1; 7 bases match TRBD1. The CDR3 is 12 amino acids. The germline gives CDR1 MGHRA, CDR2 YSYEKL. Losses at the gene ends were 4 bases for V and 12 bases for J; bases not matched to a gene: 8. The CDR3 DNA is TGCGCCAGCAGCCTCCGGGACAGCGAAACTTTCTTT. Its protein product is CASSLRDSETFF.

V gene TRBV4-2 combines with J gene TRBJ1-2; 12 bases are a match to TRBD1. The germline gives CDR1 LGHNA, CDR2 YNFKEQ. The CDR3 has 15 residues. After removal of 3 bases from V and 8 bases from J, the junction contained 7 bases not matched to a gene. CDR3: CASSQWDRGRSGYTF. In DNA form, the CDR3 reads TGTGCCAGCAGCCAGTGGGACAGGGGGCGAAGCGGCTACACCTTC.

This clone was seen just once. The V call is TRBV30, the J call TRBJ1-1, with D maybe TRBD1 (5 bases). This CDR3 has 16 residues. V lost 3 bases and J lost 1, with 18 bases in between. Per germline, CDR1 GTSNPN and CDR2 SVGIG (reference sequence). This chain's CDR3 is CAWSRRARGQNTEAFF. CDR3 in DNA: TGTGCCTGGAGCCGAAGAGCGAGGGGTCAGAACACTGAAGCTTTCTTT.

The V gene is TRBV6-2 or TRBV6-3, the J gene TRBJ2-6; no reliable D call. The V end was cut by 2 bases, the J end by 0 bases, with 5 bases between. The CDR3 is 15 amino acids. CDR1 is MNHEY and CDR2 is SVGEGT in the germline V gene. The CDR3 sequence: CASSYGNSGANVLTF. The DNA for the CDR3 is TGTGCCAGCAGTTACGGTAACTCTGGGGCCAACGTCCTGACTTTC.

The chain has TRBV10-3 and TRBJ2-2; 10 bases match TRBD2. CDR3 size: 14 residues. Germline V gene sequence: CDR1 ENHRY, CDR2 SYGVKD. V lost 10 bases to trimming and J lost 6 bases; unmatched junction nucleotides: 8. CDR3 loop: CATSGLASSGELFF. In DNA, the CDR3 is TGTGCCACGTCGGGACTAGCGTCCTCCGGGGAGCTGTTTTTT.